The 11 T cell receptor beta chains listed next were all sequenced from one sample in a study of blood T cell repertoires in COVID-19. TCRdb's copy holds only in-frame clones and misses some; the assay was immunoSEQ multiplex PCR. The repertoire includes about 280,000 clones, 70% to 90% of them detected once, and 13% sits in the top ten. The specimen was peripheral blood. Receptors originate from a woman between 70 and 85 years old with COVID-19, enrolled during active disease.

DNA of the CDR3: TGCGCCAGCAGCCAAAACAGGGTCGACTCTGGAAACACCATATATTTT. This codes for CASSQNRVDSGNTIYF. This chain joins TRBV4-3 and TRBJ1-3, with D perhaps TRBD1 (6 bases). CDR1 is LGHNA and CDR2 is YSLEER in the germline V gene. This CDR3 has 16 residues. The V end lost 2 bases, the J end lost 0 bases, and 11 bases lay between the germline ends.

V is TRBV6-1 and J is TRBJ2-6, with a possible D match to TRBD2 (6 bases). The CDR3 sequence is 18 residues long. Trimming took 2 bases from V and 2 from J, leaving 16 bases between them. Germline lookup yields CDR1 MNHNS and CDR2 SASEGT. The chain's CDR3 is CASSETLPWGAGANVLTF. CDR3 in DNA: TGTGCCAGCAGTGAAACCCTCCCGTGGGGGGCTGGGGCCAACGTCCTGACTTTC.

CDR3 coding DNA: TGCGCCAGCAGCCAAGTGATTCAGAGGGACAGGGTAAACGAGCAGTACTTC. Protein sequence: CASSQVIQRDRVNEQYF. The rearrangement uses TRBV4-1 and TRBJ2-7; 9 nucleotides agree with TRBD1. CDR1 MGHRA and CDR2 YSYEKL come from the germline V gene. V lost 1 base, J lost 5 bases, and 12 bases stayed unmatched. The CDR3 contains 17 residues.

V gene TRBV2 combines with J gene TRBJ1-5, with D tentatively TRBD1 (6 bases). There are 13 residues in the CDR3. The germline V gene has CDR1 SNHLY and CDR2 FYNNEI. Trimming removed 6 bases at V and 4 bases at J, with 10 bases between. The CDR3: CASRKQGNQPQHF. CDR3 sequence (DNA): TGTGCCAGCAGAAAACAGGGAAATCAGCCCCAGCATTTT.

This chain connects TRBV9 to TRBJ1-3; 7 nucleotides agree with TRBD1. J was trimmed by 2 bases and V by 3 bases; bases with no gene match: 5. CDR1 and CDR2 (germline): SGDLS, YYNGEE. The CDR3 covers 15 residues. The CDR3 sequence: CASSAQQGAGNTIYF. The CDR3 nucleotides are TGTGCCAGCAGCGCGCAGCAGGGGGCTGGAAACACCATATATTTT.

The J gene is TRBJ1-4, the V gene TRBV5-1; D is undetermined. V lost 0 bases, J lost 8 bases, and 11 bases lay in between. CDR3 size: 14 residues. Per germline, CDR1 SGHRS and CDR2 YFSETQ. DNA of the CDR3: TGCGCCAGCAGCTTGGAAGGGAGTCGGGAAAAACTGTTTTTT. Its protein product is CASSLEGSREKLFF.

The chain carries TRBV6-2 or TRBV6-3 and TRBJ2-2; D possibly corresponds to TRBD2 (5 bases). V was trimmed by 2 bases and J by 5 bases, leaving 9 bases between them. The germline V gene encodes CDR1 MNHEY and CDR2 SVGEGT. The CDR3 extends over 14 amino acids. For the CDR3, the DNA is TGTGCCAGCAGTTACCCGATAGCGACCGGGGAGCTGTTTTTT. This translates into CASSYPIATGELFF.

This clone was counted a few times. J is TRBJ2-7 and V is TRBV3-1 (or the pseudogene TRBV3-2); tentative D call: TRBD1 (5 bases). Per germline, CDR1 LGHDT and CDR2 YNNKEL (reference sequence). The CDR3 is 12 residues long. V was shortened by 2 bases and J by 6 bases, with 8 bases between the two germline ends. CDR3 sequence reads: CASSQQGSEQYF. The CDR3, as DNA: TGTGCCAGCAGCCAACAGGGCTCCGAGCAGTACTTC.

V gene TRBV5-1 combines with J gene TRBJ1-1; 7 bases line up with TRBD1. Per germline, CDR1 SGHRS and CDR2 YFSETQ. The V and J ends lost 4 bases and 1 base, in that order; junction bases with no gene match: 10. The CDR3 loop spans 16 amino acids. The CDR3 reads CASSQTTGSGNTEAFF. In nucleotides, the CDR3 is TGCGCCAGCAGCCAAACGACAGGGAGTGGGAACACTGAAGCTTTCTTT.

CDR3 protein: CAIDRGLTGELFF. The CDR3 DNA is TGTGCCATTGACAGGGGGCTCACCGGGGAGCTGTTTTTT. V usage is TRBV6-5 and J usage is TRBJ2-2, with 10 bases identical to TRBD1. The CDR3 length is 13 residues. V dropped 10 bases and J dropped 4; count of bases not matched to a gene: 3. CDR1 and CDR2 from the germline V gene are MNHEY and SVGAGI.

The gene calls are TRBV15 and TRBJ1-3; D gene uncertain. The CDR3 runs to 15 residues. The germline V gene has CDR1 LNHNV and CDR2 YYDKDF (reference sequence). V was shortened by 4 bases and J by 0 bases, with 10 bases between the two germline ends. DNA for the CDR3: TGTGCCACCAGCACAAACACCCACTCTGGAAACACCATATATTTT. Residues: CATSTNTHSGNTIYF.